What follows is one TCR beta chain and its context. Per the germline V gene, CDR1 is SNHLY and CDR2 is FYNNEI. V gave up 3 bases and J gave up 0 bases; unmatched junction bases: 3. This CDR3 has 15 residues. This record comes from a study of blood T cell repertoires in COVID-19. About the research overall: Sources were T cells, B-cell-depleted T cells, or PBMCs; the material itself was cDNA or gDNA.

Seattle participants joined during active infection and were tracked over time. Measured with immunoSEQ multiplex PCR; TCRdb has only the in-frame clones, and not every one. The sample holds about 300,000 clones, roughly nine tenths seen once. The rearrangement links TRBV2 to TRBJ2-3, with 7 positions matching TRBD2. The TCR originated in a woman aged 30 to 39 with COVID-19, enrolled during active disease. The specimen sequenced was peripheral blood. The CDR3 sequence is CASSDLAVSTDTQYF. In DNA form, the CDR3 reads TGTGCCAGCAGTGATCTAGCGGTGAGCACAGATACGCAGTATTTT.